This T cell receptor beta chain was observed in a study of cytomegalovirus exposure and HLA in healthy donors (TCRdb year 2017). About the investigation overall: An earlier analysis of 587 of the donors reported about 300 Gb of sequence data and 95 million to 140 million unique TCR beta sequences obtained from approximately 180 million T cells. About 5 DR-DQ haplotypes were handled as single units for association and clustering, since linkage in the cohort was strong. A later analysis re-examined previously published TCR beta repertoires from roughly 720 donors and added high-resolution HLA genotyping to investigate patterns of TCR occurrence. The study aimed to test whether signatures of past pathogen exposure could be identified by cataloging public T cell receptors. A later genetic analysis took genome-wide SNP genotypes for about 55% of the 666 donors and used that subset as a discovery cohort. On average, around 230,000 unique TCR beta nucleotide sequences were sequenced per donor among 300 to 500 genotyped donors of the cohort, with about 19% of those sequences being non-productive. Among the approximately 420 genotyped donors, under 90% belonged to the genetic ancestry cluster associated with self-reported Caucasian donors. To decide whether each TCR beta V gene segment behaved as functional or pseudogenic, an earlier analysis of fewer than 750 of the donors relied on high-throughput TCR beta sequencing. HLA typing included class I and class II loci at four-digit resolution. The T cell repertoires of around 730 subjects were profiled by immunosequencing and related to cytomegalovirus serostatus. Donor age, sex, ethnicity and CMV serostatus were compiled together with the repertoire data. Along with the roughly 670-subject first cohort, a separate validation cohort of over a hundred different subjects was used. Approximately 300 gigabases of sequencing data and tens of millions of unique TCR sequences made up an early release that covered 500 to 700 HLA-typed donors. Rather than using new phenotypic data, the later analysis identified candidate immune exposures from TCR beta sequences and from how often those sequences occurred across donors. Typing coverage varied by locus: roughly 620-630 donors for A, B, C, DRB1 and DQB1; more than 500 for DQA1; approximately 570 for DPA1; 450 to 480 for DPB1. To predict cytomegalovirus infection status, the study brought together high-throughput TCR immunosequencing, statistical association of individual TCRs with disease status, and machine learning. All discovery cohort repertoires had been generated on a single sequencing platform. Broad study findings and their caveats: In a later analysis, 16,951 TCR beta sequences were associated with specific HLA alleles at a false discovery rate of 0.05. A later genetic analysis associated a missense DCLRE1C variant with V-gene and J-gene trimming of TCR beta chains, and an independent cohort replicated the association. According to the authors, the approach could potentially be generalized to other disease states and immunological phenotypes. This cohort had only TCR beta chains sequenced, and the lack of alpha or paired-chain data limited which features could be detected. Immune exposure information for the cohort was limited to CMV serostatus. Some IMGT-functional V segments, including TRBV6-2 and TRBV6-3, could not be distinguished by the 87-base-pair reads and were therefore excluded. In a later analysis, HLA-associated TCR beta chains showed more clonal expansion and lower generation probabilities than non-associated chains that were equally common. Most TCR sequences were seen in very few donors, while some public TCRs were found in many individuals. Correlated functional status among segregating V segments might reflect linkage disequilibrium, but an unknown experimental factor could not be ruled out. A further reported finding was that TCR beta sequences accurately predicted the HLA-A and HLA-B alleles for most subjects in the first cohort. A later genetic analysis reported fewer N-insertions in productive TCRs among donors in an Asian-associated ancestry cluster than the roughly 720-donor mean. In a later analysis, most CMV-associated TCR beta chains were found to appear HLA-restricted, with HLA associations seemingly driven largely by CMV exposure. According to a later analysis, TCR association rates differed among HLA loci, with DRB1 alleles showing the most associated TCRs and HLA-C alleles showing the fewest. The classifier was reported to diagnose cytomegalovirus status with high specificity and sensitivity in both the original cohort and the validation cohort. A later analysis reported that several top co-occurrence clusters appeared linked to parvovirus B19, influenza, CMV and Epstein-Barr virus. When HLA alleles, especially DR and DQ, strongly co-occurred, TCR associations were difficult to assign to individual alleles. Broadly in line with IMGT annotations, most TCR beta V segments showed up in productive rearrangements about 90% or about 30% of the time in an earlier analysis of several hundred of the donors. In the study, around 150 TCR beta chains were listed as associated with cytomegalovirus. Because counts were too low, about 18 rarely observed V segments, including chromosome 9 orphons, were left out of the earlier analysis of several hundred of the donors. A group of highly shared sequence variants was considered likely to be a technical artifact of the sequencing pipeline. Presence/absence analyses assumed roughly uniform sequencing depth across donors, an assumption that may not hold. In vitro tests confirmed that a few of the cytomegalovirus-associated TCR beta chains recognize cytomegalovirus antigens. Because HLA typing was missing for some donors at each locus, association tests included only the typed subset.

In total, more than 500 healthy bone marrow donors made up the cohort. Cohort members were all nominally healthy when sampled, although unrecorded immune exposures were likely present. The donor tested CMV seronegative and was one of the 352 seronegative cohort members. Each donor provided a peripheral blood sample, and peripheral blood mononuclear cells were used for TCR beta sequencing. Genomic DNA was extracted from the blood cell samples with the Qiagen DNeasy Blood Extraction Kit. A note on this clone: This clone's antigen is unknown. There are no base qualities to consult, and no much larger clone falls within one base.

The germline V gene sets CDR1 to MNHEY and CDR2 to SVGAGI. CDR3 length: 13 amino acids, cysteine to phenylalanine. Only CDR3 DNA is held: 39 bases, read in frame from base 1. V was cut back by 6 bases and J by 9 bases, leaving a gap of 18 bases between them. Receptors were amplified or captured by the immunoSEQ multiplex PCR assay. The multiplex PCR relied on a mix of 60 forward primers for TCR Vbeta segments and 13 reverse primers for TCR Jbeta segments. The CDR3 region of rearranged TCR beta genes was amplified from genomic DNA with a multiplex PCR assay. On the Illumina HiSeq System, the amplified TCR beta libraries were sequenced as 87-base-pair reads. The authors' analysis ran thus. A later analysis tallied 75 million to 85 million unique TCR beta chains across the 660 or so repertoires, and approximately 11 million of those chains were shared by two or more donors. Raw reads were error-corrected and collapsed into unique sequences by a nearest-neighbor algorithm in which closely related sequences were merged to remove PCR and sequencing errors. Alignment of CDR3 sequences to IMGT reference sequences was used to assign V, D and J gene segments. For a sequence to be retained, at least a six-nucleotide match to both a V gene segment and a J gene segment was required. Rearrangements were classified as productive when the CDR3 lacked stop codons and remained in frame with V and J, and all other rearrangements were classified as non-productive. CDR3 was defined by IMGT convention, running from the second conserved V-encoded cysteine to the conserved J-encoded phenylalanine. The earlier analysis of 587 of the donors excluded sequences that lacked an unambiguous match to a single V gene segment. An earlier analysis of some 610 of the donors called V segments functional above 56.7% productive rearrangements and segregating when the between-donor standard deviation exceeded 5%. A statistical classification framework was built to diagnose cytomegalovirus status from the catalog of TCR beta chain sequences. A later analysis assigned V and J genes by comparing TCR nucleotide sequences with IMGT/GENE-DB human TR gene sequences. In a later analysis, CDR3 sequences and most-parsimonious VDJ recombination scenarios were assigned using the TCRdist pipeline. In a later analysis, every TCR beta chain was defined by the combination of its CDR3 amino acid sequence and its V-gene family, and reads without a unique V-gene family were dropped. To address suspected cross-contamination and a sequencing artifact, a later analysis removed roughly 580 highly shared, low-generation-probability nucleotide sequences. For each public chain, a later analysis derived a clonal expansion index from normalized ranks of inferred template counts within each repertoire. In a later analysis, generation probabilities were computed with a VDJ recombination model fitted to out-of-frame rearrangements, and the resulting probabilities were checked against IGoR. Hypergeometric tests were used in a later analysis to score TCR-TCR, TCR-HLA and TCR-CMV co-occurrence, with a repertoire-size bias correction applied to the TCR pairs. To estimate false discovery rates, a later analysis permuted the HLA or CMV assignments 20 times. A later analysis grouped co-occurring TCRs with DBSCAN, adding TCRdist sequence similarity when clustering within HLA-allele-positive subsets. Co-occurrence clustering excluded repertoires with fewer than 30,000 or more than 120,000 public chains, plus five with anomalous nucleotide sharing. Held by TCRdb, this immuneACCESS table contains in-frame sequences only and omits some clones. Under half of the omission traces to an unresolved V gene where checked; the cause of the rest is unknown. The DNA was the basis for D and trimming; V, J and clone size are from that table. For this sample there are roughly 150,000 clones; 80% appear just once. The ten largest account for around 14% of the sample.

This receptor was identified in a woman between 40 and 55 years old in good health and CMV-seronegative. Sequenced: PBMCs. The chain couples TRBV6-5 to TRBJ2-7, with a weak D call of TRBD1 (6 bases match). The nucleotides are TGTGCCAGCAGGCCTACAGGGATCCGGGTGCAGTACTTC. Translated, it gives CASRPTGIRVQYF.